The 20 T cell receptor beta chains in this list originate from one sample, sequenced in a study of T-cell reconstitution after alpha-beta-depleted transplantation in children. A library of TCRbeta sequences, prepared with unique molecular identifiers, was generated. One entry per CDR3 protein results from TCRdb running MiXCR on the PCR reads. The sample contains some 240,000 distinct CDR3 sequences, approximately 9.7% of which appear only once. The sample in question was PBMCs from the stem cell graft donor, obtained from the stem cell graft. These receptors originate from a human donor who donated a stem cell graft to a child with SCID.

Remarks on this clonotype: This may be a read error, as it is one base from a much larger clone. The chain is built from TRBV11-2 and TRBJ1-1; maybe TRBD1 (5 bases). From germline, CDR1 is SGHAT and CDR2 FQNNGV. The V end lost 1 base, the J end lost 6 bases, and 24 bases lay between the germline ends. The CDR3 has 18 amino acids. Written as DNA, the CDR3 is TGTGCCAGCAGCTTAGGGGCCGGGACCCAAGCACTCCACGCTGAAGCTTTCTTT. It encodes CASSLGAGTQALHAEAFF.

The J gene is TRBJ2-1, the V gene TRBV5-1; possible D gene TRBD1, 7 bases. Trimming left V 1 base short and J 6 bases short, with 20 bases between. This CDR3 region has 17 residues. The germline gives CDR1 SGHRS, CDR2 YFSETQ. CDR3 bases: TGCGCCAGCAGCTTGAACGCCGTAGGGCAGGGGGGCAATGAGCAGTTCTTC. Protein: CASSLNAVGQGGNEQFF.

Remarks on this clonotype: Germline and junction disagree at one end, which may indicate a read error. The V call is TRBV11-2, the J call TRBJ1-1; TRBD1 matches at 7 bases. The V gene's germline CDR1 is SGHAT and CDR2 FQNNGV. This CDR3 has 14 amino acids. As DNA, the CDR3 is TGTGCCAGCAGCTCTCAACAGGGGAACCCTGAAGCTTTCTTT. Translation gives CASSSQQGNPEAFF.

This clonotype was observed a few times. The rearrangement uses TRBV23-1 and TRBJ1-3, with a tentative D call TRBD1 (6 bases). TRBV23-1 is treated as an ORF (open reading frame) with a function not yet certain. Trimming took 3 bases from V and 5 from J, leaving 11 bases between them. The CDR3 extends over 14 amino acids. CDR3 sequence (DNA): TGCGCCAGCAGTCAGAGCAGGGGAAGAAACACCATATATTTT. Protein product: CASSQSRGRNTIYF.

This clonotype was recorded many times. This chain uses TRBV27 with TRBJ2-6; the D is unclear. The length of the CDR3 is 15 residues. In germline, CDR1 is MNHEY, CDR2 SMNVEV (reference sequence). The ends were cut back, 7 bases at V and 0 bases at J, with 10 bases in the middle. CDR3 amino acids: CASKGLDSGANVLTF. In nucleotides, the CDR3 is TGTGCCAGCAAGGGTCTGGACTCTGGGGCCAACGTCCTGACTTTC.

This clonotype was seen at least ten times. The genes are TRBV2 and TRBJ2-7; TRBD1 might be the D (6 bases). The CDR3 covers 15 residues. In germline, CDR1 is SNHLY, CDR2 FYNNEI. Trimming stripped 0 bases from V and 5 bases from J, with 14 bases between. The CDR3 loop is CASSEAQQGANEQYF. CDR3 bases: TGTGCCAGCAGTGAAGCGCAACAGGGAGCTAACGAGCAGTACTTC.

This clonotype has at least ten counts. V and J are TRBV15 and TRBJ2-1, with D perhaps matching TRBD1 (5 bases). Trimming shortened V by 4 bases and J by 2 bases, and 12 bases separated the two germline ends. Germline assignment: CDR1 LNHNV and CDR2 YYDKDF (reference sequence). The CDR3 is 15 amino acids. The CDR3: CATSTGRDTYNEQFF. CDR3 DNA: TGTGCCACCAGCACCGGCAGGGATACCTACAATGAGCAGTTCTTC.

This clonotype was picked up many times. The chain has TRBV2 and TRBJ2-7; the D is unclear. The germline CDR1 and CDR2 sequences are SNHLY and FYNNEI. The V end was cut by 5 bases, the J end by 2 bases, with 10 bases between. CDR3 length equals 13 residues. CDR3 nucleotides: TGTGCCAGCAGTCGGCAGGAGCCCTACGAGCAGTACTTC. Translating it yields CASSRQEPYEQYF.

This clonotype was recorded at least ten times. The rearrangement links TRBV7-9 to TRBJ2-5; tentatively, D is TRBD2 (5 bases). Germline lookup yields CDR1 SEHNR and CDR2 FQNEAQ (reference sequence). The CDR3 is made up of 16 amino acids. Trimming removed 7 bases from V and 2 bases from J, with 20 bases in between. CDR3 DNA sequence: TGTGCCAGCACCCTAGGACGGGGAGTGGATCAAGAGACCCAGTACTTC. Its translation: CASTLGRGVDQETQYF.

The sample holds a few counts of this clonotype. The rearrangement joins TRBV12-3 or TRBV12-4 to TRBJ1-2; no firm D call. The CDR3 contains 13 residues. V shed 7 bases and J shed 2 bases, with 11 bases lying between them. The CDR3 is CASTVIVNYGYTF. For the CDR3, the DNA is TGTGCCAGCACCGTGATAGTAAACTATGGCTACACCTTC.

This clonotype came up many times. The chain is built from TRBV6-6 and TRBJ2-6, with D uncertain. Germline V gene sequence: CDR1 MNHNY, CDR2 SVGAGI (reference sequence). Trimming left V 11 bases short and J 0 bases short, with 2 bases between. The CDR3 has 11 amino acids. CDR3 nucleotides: TGTGCCGGCTCTGGGGCCAACGTCCTGACTTTC. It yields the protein CAGSGANVLTF.

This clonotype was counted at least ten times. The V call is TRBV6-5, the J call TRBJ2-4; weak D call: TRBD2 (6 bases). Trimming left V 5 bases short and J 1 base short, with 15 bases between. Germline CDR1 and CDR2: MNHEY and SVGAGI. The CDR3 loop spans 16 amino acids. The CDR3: CASSLRRGIAKNIQYF. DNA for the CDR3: TGTGCCAGCAGTCTCCGGCGGGGTATTGCCAAAAACATTCAGTACTTC.

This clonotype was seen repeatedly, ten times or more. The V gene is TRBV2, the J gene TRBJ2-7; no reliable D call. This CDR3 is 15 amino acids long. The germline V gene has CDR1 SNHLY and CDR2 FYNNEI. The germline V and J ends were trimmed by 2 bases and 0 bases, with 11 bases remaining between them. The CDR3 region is CASSELGGLSYEQYF. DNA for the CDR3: TGTGCCAGCAGTGAATTGGGCGGTCTCTCCTACGAGCAGTACTTC.

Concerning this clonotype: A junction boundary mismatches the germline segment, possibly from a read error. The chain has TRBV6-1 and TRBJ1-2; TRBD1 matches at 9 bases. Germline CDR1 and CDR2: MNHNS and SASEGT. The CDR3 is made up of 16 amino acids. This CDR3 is CGSTPPPGQGNYGYTF. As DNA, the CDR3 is TGTGGCAGCACCCCTCCACCGGGACAGGGAAACTATGGCTACACCTTC.

The CDR3: CASSHSDRGNTEAFF. CDR3 DNA: TGTGCCAGCAGCCACTCCGACAGGGGGAACACTGAAGCTTTCTTT. V usage is TRBV3-1 and J usage is TRBJ1-1; 8 bases are a match to TRBD1. CDR1 and CDR2 (germline): LGHDT, YNNKEL (reference sequence). The CDR3 has 15 residues. The ends lost 3 bases at V and 1 base at J; junction bases unmatched: 4.

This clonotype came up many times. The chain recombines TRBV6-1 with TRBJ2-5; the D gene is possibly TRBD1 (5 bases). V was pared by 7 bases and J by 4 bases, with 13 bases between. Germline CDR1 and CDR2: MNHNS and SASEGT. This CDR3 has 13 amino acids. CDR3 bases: TGTGCCAGCAAGGACACCCAACTAGAGACCCAGTACTTC. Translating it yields CASKDTQLETQYF.

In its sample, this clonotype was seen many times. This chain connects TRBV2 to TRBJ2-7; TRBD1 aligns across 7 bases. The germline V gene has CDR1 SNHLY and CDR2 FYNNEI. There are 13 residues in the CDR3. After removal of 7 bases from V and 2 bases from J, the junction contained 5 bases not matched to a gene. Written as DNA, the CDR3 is TGTGCCAGCAAACCGACAGGGACCTACGAGCAGTACTTC. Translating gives CASKPTGTYEQYF. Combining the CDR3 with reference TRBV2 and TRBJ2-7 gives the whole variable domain EPEVTQTPSHQVTQMGQEVILRCVPISNHLYFYWYRQILGQKVEFLVSFYNNEISEKSEIFDDQFSVERPDGSNFTLKIRSTKLEDSAMYFCASKPTGTYEQYFGPGTRLTVT.

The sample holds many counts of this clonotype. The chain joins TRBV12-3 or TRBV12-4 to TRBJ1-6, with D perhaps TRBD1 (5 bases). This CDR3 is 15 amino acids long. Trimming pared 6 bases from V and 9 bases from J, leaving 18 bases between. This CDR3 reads CASSLTGTPGSPLHF. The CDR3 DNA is TGTGCCAGCAGCTTAACCGGGACCCCGGGTTCACCCCTCCACTTT.

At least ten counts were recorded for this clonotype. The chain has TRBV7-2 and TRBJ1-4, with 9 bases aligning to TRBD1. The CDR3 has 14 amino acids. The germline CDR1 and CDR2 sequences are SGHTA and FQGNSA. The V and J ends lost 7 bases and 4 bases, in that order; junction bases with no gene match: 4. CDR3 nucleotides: TGTGCCAGCAAACCGGACAGGGGTAATGAAAAACTGTTTTTT. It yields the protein CASKPDRGNEKLFF. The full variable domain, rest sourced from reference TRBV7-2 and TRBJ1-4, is GAGVSQSPSNKVTEKGKDVELRCDPISGHTALYWYRQSLGQGLEFLIYFQGNSAPDKSGLPSDRFSAERTGGSVSTLTIQRTQQEDSAVYLCASKPDRGNEKLFFGSGTQLSVL.

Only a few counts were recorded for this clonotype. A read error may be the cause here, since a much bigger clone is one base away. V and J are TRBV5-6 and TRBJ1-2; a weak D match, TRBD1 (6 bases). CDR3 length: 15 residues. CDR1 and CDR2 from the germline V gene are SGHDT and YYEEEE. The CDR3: CASARRGGRSYGDTF. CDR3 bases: TGTGCCAGCGCCCGTCGTGGGGGGCGAAGCTATGGCGACACCTTC.